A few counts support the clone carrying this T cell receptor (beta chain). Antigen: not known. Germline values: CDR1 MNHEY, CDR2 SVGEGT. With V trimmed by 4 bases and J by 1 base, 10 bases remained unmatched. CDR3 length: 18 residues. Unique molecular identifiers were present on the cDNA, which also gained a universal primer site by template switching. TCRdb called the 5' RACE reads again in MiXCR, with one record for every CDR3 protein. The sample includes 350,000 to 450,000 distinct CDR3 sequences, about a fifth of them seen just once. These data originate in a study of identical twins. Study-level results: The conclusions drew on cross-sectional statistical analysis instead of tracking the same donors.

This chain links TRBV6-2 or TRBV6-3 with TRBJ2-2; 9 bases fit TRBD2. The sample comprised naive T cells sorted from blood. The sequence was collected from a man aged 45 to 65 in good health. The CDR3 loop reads CASSWQAGGRLNTGELFF. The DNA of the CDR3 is TGTGCCAGCAGTTGGCAAGCGGGAGGCCGATTGAACACCGGGGAGCTGTTTTTT.